This T cell receptor beta chain was recovered during a study of OX40 agonist ivuxolimab in advanced cancers. Study-wide background: Antecedent anti-PD-1, anti-PD-L1 or anti-CTLA-4 therapy was permissible, with about 39% having received some.

The protocol was immunoSEQ multiplex PCR, while the TCRdb copy is restricted to in-frame clones and leaves out a portion. This table has approximately 67,000 clones, about 89% appearing once. Systemic immunosuppression or autoimmune disease history was grounds to exclude patients. For this clone: Antigen: not known.

Whole-study findings and limits: The study found that CD8+ T cells averaged more expanded clones than CD4+.

The germline V and J ends were trimmed by 0 bases and 4 bases, with 21 bases remaining between them. The CDR3 spans 18 residues. Germline V CDR1 and CDR2: MNHEY, SMNVEV (reference sequence). Sequences were derived from CD4+ or CD8+ T cells sorted from blood, sampled in a trial of the OX40 agonist ivuxolimab. The chain uses TRBV27 and TRBJ1-2; D gene ambiguous. This sequence originates from an adult with an advanced solid tumor such as melanoma, head and neck, liver or kidney cancer. The CDR3 region is CASSLSWGNREISYGYTF. The CDR3 DNA follows: TGTGCCAGCAGTTTATCGTGGGGTAACAGAGAAATTTCCTATGGCTACACCTTC.